This is a list of T cell receptor beta chains from one sample in a study of T cell repertoires in cytomegalovirus infection. Their recognized antigens are unknown. From the reads, TCRdb called clonotypes with MiXCR, one entry per CDR3 protein. The table lists about 52,000 distinct CDR3 sequences, 20% to 25% of them singletons. This specimen consisted of CD8+ T cells from cultured PBMCs, obtained from culture after CMV antigen stimulation. The receptors here all came from a human donor in good health (CMV status not recorded). Some clones in this sample may be carry-over from other donors' samples. The CDR3 runs from the conserved cysteine through the conserved F or W. Fields, in order: V gene, J gene, clone size, CDR3 length, D gene, CDR3 DNA, CDR3 protein. The D gene is left open where the match is weak. The size entry is marked missing in some rows and otherwise reads once, few, many or a size class.

v_call: TRBV6-1; j_call: TRBJ1-5; clone_size: NA; cdr3_length: 15; d_call: NA; cdr3_nt: TGTGCCAGCAGTGAAGCGCACGGGAGCAATCAGCCCCAGCATTTT; cdr3_aa: CASSEAHGSNQPQHF
v_call: TRBV28; j_call: TRBJ1-4; clone_size: NA; cdr3_length: 15; d_call: NA; cdr3_nt: TGTGCCAGCAGCTTGGGGGGGCGCGTGAATGAAAAACTGTTTTTT; cdr3_aa: CASSLGGRVNEKLFF
v_call: TRBV5-6; j_call: TRBJ1-4; clone_size: NA; cdr3_length: 14; d_call: NA; cdr3_nt: TGTGCCAGCAACGGACAGATCGGGCCAGGAAAACTGTTTTTT; cdr3_aa: CASNGQIGPGKLFF
v_call: TRBV11-2; j_call: TRBJ2-4; clone_size: NA; cdr3_length: 17; d_call: NA; cdr3_nt: TGTGCCAGCAGCTTAGAGGCCCGGGCGGGAGCCAAAAACATTCAGTACTTC; cdr3_aa: CASSLEARAGAKNIQYF
v_call: TRBV7-3; j_call: TRBJ2-2; clone_size: few; cdr3_length: 17; d_call: NA; cdr3_nt: TGTGCCAGCAGCGCCAACCTGGGGGCTCCGGGCACCGGGGAGCTGTTTTTT; cdr3_aa: CASSANLGAPGTGELFF
v_call: TRBV6-2/TRBV6-3; j_call: TRBJ2-2; clone_size: few; cdr3_length: 13; d_call: NA; cdr3_nt: TGTGCCAGCAGTCCGAAGAAAACCGGGGAGCTGTTTTTT; cdr3_aa: CASSPKKTGELFF
v_call: TRBV12-3/TRBV12-4; j_call: TRBJ1-1; clone_size: NA; cdr3_length: 15; d_call: NA; cdr3_nt: TGTGCCAGCATCACCACCGGAGAAAAGGGAGCTGAAGCTTTCTTT; cdr3_aa: CASITTGEKGAEAFF
v_call: TRBV4-3; j_call: TRBJ1-6; clone_size: few; cdr3_length: 15; d_call: TRBD1; cdr3_nt: TGCGCCAGCAGCCAAGGAAGGACAGGGTGGTCACCCCTCCACTTT; cdr3_aa: CASSQGRTGWSPLHF
v_call: TRBV4-3; j_call: TRBJ1-2; clone_size: many; cdr3_length: 15; d_call: NA; cdr3_nt: TGCGCCAGCAGCCAGGCAGGGACGGTCTGGTCTGGCTACACCTTC; cdr3_aa: CASSQAGTVWSGYTF
v_call: TRBV25-1; j_call: TRBJ2-7; clone_size: NA; cdr3_length: 12; d_call: TRBD2; cdr3_nt: TGTGCCAGGAGGGAGGGTCAAGCCGAGCAGTACTTC; cdr3_aa: CARREGQAEQYF
v_call: TRBV6-5; j_call: TRBJ1-1; clone_size: NA; cdr3_length: 15; d_call: TRBD1; cdr3_nt: TGTGCCCGCAGTTACTCGACAGGGGTGGTCACTGAAGCTTTCTTT; cdr3_aa: CARSYSTGVVTEAFF
v_call: TRBV6-2/TRBV6-3; j_call: TRBJ2-7; clone_size: few; cdr3_length: 14; d_call: NA; cdr3_nt: TGTGCCAGCAGTTACGGTCCTGGCTCCTACGAGCAGTACTTC; cdr3_aa: CASSYGPGSYEQYF
v_call: TRBV6-2/TRBV6-3; j_call: TRBJ2-7; clone_size: few; cdr3_length: 15; d_call: TRBD2; cdr3_nt: TGTGCCAGCTCTAAGCTAGCGGGAGGTTCCTACGAGCAGTACTTC; cdr3_aa: CASSKLAGGSYEQYF
v_call: TRBV11-1; j_call: TRBJ2-7; clone_size: NA; cdr3_length: 13; d_call: NA; cdr3_nt: TGTGCCAGCAGCCCTCCTGGCAGGGACGAGCAGTACTTC; cdr3_aa: CASSPPGRDEQYF
v_call: TRBV19; j_call: TRBJ1-1; clone_size: few; cdr3_length: 15; d_call: NA; cdr3_nt: TGTGCCAGTAGTATAGCCGGGACATCGAACACTGAAGCTTTCTTT; cdr3_aa: CASSIAGTSNTEAFF
v_call: TRBV19; j_call: TRBJ1-1; clone_size: NA; cdr3_length: 14; d_call: NA; cdr3_nt: TGTGCCAGTAGTATGGGAATCGGGGCGGTTGAAGCTTTCTTT; cdr3_aa: CASSMGIGAVEAFF
v_call: TRBV7-2; j_call: TRBJ2-1; clone_size: many; cdr3_length: 15; d_call: NA; cdr3_nt: TGTGCCAGCAGCTTAGGGGTTAGCTCCTACAATGAGCAGTTCTTC; cdr3_aa: CASSLGVSSYNEQFF
v_call: TRBV7-6; j_call: TRBJ2-5; clone_size: NA; cdr3_length: 15; d_call: NA; cdr3_nt: TGTGCCAGCAGCTTAGCGTCGTCAGGGGCAGGGACCCAGTACTTC; cdr3_aa: CASSLASSGAGTQYF
v_call: TRBV28; j_call: TRBJ2-1; clone_size: few; cdr3_length: 13; d_call: TRBD1; cdr3_nt: TGTGCCAGCAGTCCCCAGGGGGCCAATGAGCAGTTCTTC; cdr3_aa: CASSPQGANEQFF
v_call: TRBV28; j_call: TRBJ2-1; clone_size: once; cdr3_length: 15; d_call: TRBD2; cdr3_nt: TGTGCCAGCAGTGAACTAGCGGGGGAATACAATGAGCAGTTCTTC; cdr3_aa: CASSELAGEYNEQFF
v_call: TRBV10-3; j_call: TRBJ2-7; clone_size: NA; cdr3_length: 11; d_call: NA; cdr3_nt: TGTGCCATCAGCTCCCGGTACGAGCAGTACTTC; cdr3_aa: CAISSRYEQYF
v_call: TRBV7-2; j_call: TRBJ1-4; clone_size: few; cdr3_length: 14; d_call: NA; cdr3_nt: TGTGCCAGCAGCGCGACAATTCCTAATGAAAAACTGTTTTTT; cdr3_aa: CASSATIPNEKLFF
v_call: TRBV7-9; j_call: TRBJ1-1; clone_size: NA; cdr3_length: 16; d_call: NA; cdr3_nt: TGTGCCAGCAGCTCGACAACAGGCGACTTGAACACTGAAGCTTTCTTT; cdr3_aa: CASSSTTGDLNTEAFF
v_call: TRBV5-5; j_call: TRBJ1-1; clone_size: NA; cdr3_length: 15; d_call: TRBD1; cdr3_nt: TGTGCCAGCAGTTCCAGGGGGCCAATGAACACTGAAGCTTTCTTT; cdr3_aa: CASSSRGPMNTEAFF
v_call: TRBV12-3/TRBV12-4; j_call: TRBJ2-5; clone_size: few; cdr3_length: 13; d_call: TRBD2; cdr3_nt: TGTGCCAGCACTCGACTAGCGGGGGAGACCCAGTACTTC; cdr3_aa: CASTRLAGETQYF
v_call: TRBV4-3; j_call: TRBJ1-1; clone_size: NA; cdr3_length: 15; d_call: NA; cdr3_nt: TGCGCCAGCAGCCAAGTCCCAGGGAAGAACACTGAAGCTTTCTTT; cdr3_aa: CASSQVPGKNTEAFF
v_call: TRBV2; j_call: TRBJ2-2; clone_size: few; cdr3_length: 14; d_call: NA; cdr3_nt: TGTGCCAGCACTCGAGGGAACGTCGGCGGGGAGCTGTTTTTT; cdr3_aa: CASTRGNVGGELFF
v_call: TRBV5-5; j_call: TRBJ2-1; clone_size: NA; cdr3_length: 16; d_call: TRBD1; cdr3_nt: TGTGCCAGCAGCTTGGTTGGCAGGGGGCGCGAGAATGAGCAGTTCTTC; cdr3_aa: CASSLVGRGRENEQFF
v_call: TRBV7-8; j_call: TRBJ2-2; clone_size: NA; cdr3_length: 16; d_call: TRBD1; cdr3_nt: TGTGCCAGCAGCCTAAGCGGACAGGGAAACACCGGGGAGCTGTTTTTT; cdr3_aa: CASSLSGQGNTGELFF
v_call: TRBV7-2; j_call: TRBJ2-3; clone_size: few; cdr3_length: 15; d_call: TRBD1; cdr3_nt: TGTGCCAGTGTCCGACAGGGGTATGGCACAGATACGCAGTATTTT; cdr3_aa: CASVRQGYGTDTQYF
v_call: TRBV6-5; j_call: TRBJ2-1; clone_size: NA; cdr3_length: 16; d_call: TRBD2; cdr3_nt: TGTGCCAGCAGTTACTCGACGACTAGCGGGAGAAGTGAGCAGTTCTTC; cdr3_aa: CASSYSTTSGRSEQFF
v_call: TRBV7-8; j_call: TRBJ1-4; clone_size: NA; cdr3_length: 16; d_call: TRBD1; cdr3_nt: TGTGCCAGCAGCTATCAGGGGGCGAGGATTAATGAAAAACTGTTTTTT; cdr3_aa: CASSYQGARINEKLFF
v_call: TRBV11-3; j_call: TRBJ2-5; clone_size: NA; cdr3_length: 15; d_call: NA; cdr3_nt: TGTGCCAGCAGCTCGTGGGGTTACGAGGGGGAGACCCAGTACTTC; cdr3_aa: CASSSWGYEGETQYF
v_call: TRBV7-6; j_call: TRBJ2-7; clone_size: NA; cdr3_length: 15; d_call: TRBD2; cdr3_nt: TGTGCCAGCAGCAGCGCCGGGACTAGCGGGAGCGAGCAGTACTTC; cdr3_aa: CASSSAGTSGSEQYF
v_call: TRBV12-3/TRBV12-4; j_call: TRBJ2-5; clone_size: many; cdr3_length: 15; d_call: NA; cdr3_nt: TGTGCCAGCAGCCCCCCGACTAGTGAACAAGAGACCCAGTACTTC; cdr3_aa: CASSPPTSEQETQYF
v_call: TRBV11-2; j_call: TRBJ2-7; clone_size: few; cdr3_length: 10; d_call: NA; cdr3_nt: TGTGCCAGCAGCTTAGGCGAGCAGTACTTC; cdr3_aa: CASSLGEQYF
v_call: TRBV20-1; j_call: TRBJ1-1; clone_size: NA; cdr3_length: 14; d_call: NA; cdr3_nt: TGCAGTGCAAAGTTGGGGTACTTGAACACTGAAGCTTTCTTT; cdr3_aa: CSAKLGYLNTEAFF
v_call: TRBV13; j_call: TRBJ2-1; clone_size: NA; cdr3_length: 13; d_call: TRBD2; cdr3_nt: TGTGCCAGCAGCACCGGGACTAGCTTTGAGCAGTTCTTC; cdr3_aa: CASSTGTSFEQFF
v_call: TRBV30; j_call: TRBJ2-1; clone_size: NA; cdr3_length: 12; d_call: NA; cdr3_nt: TGTGCCTGGAGAACAGGGTGGAATGAGCAGTTCTTC; cdr3_aa: CAWRTGWNEQFF
v_call: TRBV6-4; j_call: TRBJ2-3; clone_size: few; cdr3_length: 14; d_call: NA; cdr3_nt: TGTGCCAGCAGTGACTCAGGGATGACAGATACGCAGTATTTT; cdr3_aa: CASSDSGMTDTQYF
v_call: TRBV4-3; j_call: TRBJ2-6; clone_size: NA; cdr3_length: 19; d_call: TRBD1; cdr3_nt: TGCGCCAGCAGCCAAGATAAACCAGGGGGCCGCTCTGGGGCCAACGTCCTGACTTTC; cdr3_aa: CASSQDKPGGRSGANVLTF
v_call: TRBV7-8; j_call: TRBJ2-4; clone_size: few; cdr3_length: 15; d_call: NA; cdr3_nt: TGTGCCAGCAGCTTAGGAGGAATAGCCAAAAACATTCAGTACTTC; cdr3_aa: CASSLGGIAKNIQYF
v_call: TRBV7-2; j_call: TRBJ2-3; clone_size: NA; cdr3_length: 18; d_call: TRBD2; cdr3_nt: TGTGCCAGCAGCTTACGGCTAGCGGGAGTCCTGGACACAGATACGCAGTATTTT; cdr3_aa: CASSLRLAGVLDTDTQYF
v_call: TRBV19; j_call: TRBJ1-1; clone_size: many; cdr3_length: 13; d_call: NA; cdr3_nt: TGTGCCAGTAGTATTCAGGAGGGGACTGAAGCTTTCTTT; cdr3_aa: CASSIQEGTEAFF
v_call: TRBV7-2; j_call: TRBJ1-4; clone_size: NA; cdr3_length: 17; d_call: NA; cdr3_nt: TGTGCCAGCAGCCGAGCCGGTGGACAGCATCCTAATGAAAAACTGTTTTTT; cdr3_aa: CASSRAGGQHPNEKLFF
v_call: TRBV7-2; j_call: TRBJ2-5; clone_size: NA; cdr3_length: 13; d_call: TRBD1; cdr3_nt: TGTGCCATCAGCCTGACAGGGGGAAAGACCCAGTACTTC; cdr3_aa: CAISLTGGKTQYF
v_call: TRBV20-1; j_call: TRBJ1-1; clone_size: many; cdr3_length: 12; d_call: NA; cdr3_nt: TGCAGTGCCAGGGAAGGAATCACTGAAGCTTTCTTT; cdr3_aa: CSAREGITEAFF
v_call: TRBV7-2; j_call: TRBJ1-1; clone_size: few; cdr3_length: 12; d_call: NA; cdr3_nt: TGTGCCAGCAGCTTCGGGCCCACTGAAGCTTTCTTT; cdr3_aa: CASSFGPTEAFF
v_call: TRBV7-2; j_call: TRBJ2-1; clone_size: NA; cdr3_length: 16; d_call: NA; cdr3_nt: TGTGCCAGCAGCGAGAGAATGGGCGGCTCCTACAATGAGCAGTTCTTC; cdr3_aa: CASSERMGGSYNEQFF